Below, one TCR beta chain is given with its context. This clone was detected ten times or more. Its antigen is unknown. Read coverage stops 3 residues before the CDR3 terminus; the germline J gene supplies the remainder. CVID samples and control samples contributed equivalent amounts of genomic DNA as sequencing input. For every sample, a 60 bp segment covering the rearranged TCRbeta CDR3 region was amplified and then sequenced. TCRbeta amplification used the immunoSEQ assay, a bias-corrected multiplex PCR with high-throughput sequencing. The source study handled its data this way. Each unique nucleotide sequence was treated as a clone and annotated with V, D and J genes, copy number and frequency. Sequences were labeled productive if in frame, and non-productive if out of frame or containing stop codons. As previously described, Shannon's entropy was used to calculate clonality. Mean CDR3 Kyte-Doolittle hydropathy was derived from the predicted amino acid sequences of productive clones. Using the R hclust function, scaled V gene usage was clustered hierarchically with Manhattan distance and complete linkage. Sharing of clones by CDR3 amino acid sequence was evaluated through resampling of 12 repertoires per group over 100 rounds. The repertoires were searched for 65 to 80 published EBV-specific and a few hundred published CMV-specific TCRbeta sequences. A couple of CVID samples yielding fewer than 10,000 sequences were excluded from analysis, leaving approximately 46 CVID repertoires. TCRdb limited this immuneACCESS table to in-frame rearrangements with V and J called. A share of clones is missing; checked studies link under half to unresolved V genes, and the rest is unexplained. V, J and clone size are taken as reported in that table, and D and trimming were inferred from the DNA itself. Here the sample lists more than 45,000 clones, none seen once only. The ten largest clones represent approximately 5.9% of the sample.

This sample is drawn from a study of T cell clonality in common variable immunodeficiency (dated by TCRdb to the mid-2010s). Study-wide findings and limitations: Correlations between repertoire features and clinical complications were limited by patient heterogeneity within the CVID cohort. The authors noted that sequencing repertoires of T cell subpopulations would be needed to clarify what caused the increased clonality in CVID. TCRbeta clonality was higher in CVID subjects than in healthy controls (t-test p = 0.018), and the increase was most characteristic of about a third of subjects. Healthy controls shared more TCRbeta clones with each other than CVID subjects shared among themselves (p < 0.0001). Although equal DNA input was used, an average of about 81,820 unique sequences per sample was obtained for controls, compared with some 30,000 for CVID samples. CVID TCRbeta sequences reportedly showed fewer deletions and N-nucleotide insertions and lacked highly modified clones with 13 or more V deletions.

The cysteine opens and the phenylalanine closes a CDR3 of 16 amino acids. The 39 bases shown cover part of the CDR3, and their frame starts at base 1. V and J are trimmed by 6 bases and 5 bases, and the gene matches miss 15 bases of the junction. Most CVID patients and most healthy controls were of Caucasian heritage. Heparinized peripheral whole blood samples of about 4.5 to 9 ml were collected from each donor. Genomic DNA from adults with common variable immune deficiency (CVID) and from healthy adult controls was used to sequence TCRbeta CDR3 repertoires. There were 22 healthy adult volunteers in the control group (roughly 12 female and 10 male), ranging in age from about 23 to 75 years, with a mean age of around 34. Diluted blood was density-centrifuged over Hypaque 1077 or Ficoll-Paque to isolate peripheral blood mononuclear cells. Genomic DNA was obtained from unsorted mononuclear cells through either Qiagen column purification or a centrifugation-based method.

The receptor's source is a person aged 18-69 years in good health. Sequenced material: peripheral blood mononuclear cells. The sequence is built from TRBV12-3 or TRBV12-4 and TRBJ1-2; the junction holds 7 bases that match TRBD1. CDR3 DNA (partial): TGTGCCAGCAGCCGACAGGGCCTTGAAACCATATATGGC. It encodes CASSRQGLETIYG. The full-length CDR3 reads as CASSRQGLETIYGYTF.